The 20 T cell receptor beta chains below were found in one sample sequenced in a study of CD8 T cells in ankylosing spondylitis. TCRdb fed the 5' RACE reads into MiXCR, producing one record per CDR3 protein. The repertoire holds 250,000 or so distinct CDR3 sequences, with roughly a quarter as singletons. Material: blood, either unsorted or a sorted T cell fraction (not recorded which). Receptors originate from a male donor with ankylosing spondylitis or in good health (not recorded which).

Comment on this clonotype: A much larger clone lies one base from this, so it may be a read error. The chain joins TRBV12-3 or TRBV12-4 to TRBJ2-5; no clear D. The CDR3 runs 14 residues. The CDR3 protein is CASSPADVQETEYF. The CDR3 coding sequence is TGTGCCAGCAGTCCGGCGGACGTCCAAGAGACCGAGTACTTC.

The chain couples TRBV20-1 to TRBJ2-5; 8 nucleotides match TRBD1. From germline, CDR1 is DFQATT and CDR2 SNEGSKA (reference sequence). Germline trimming cut 3 bases from V and 3 bases from J; bases unmatched to any gene: 3. The length of the CDR3 is 13 residues. CDR3 sequence: CSARGTGKETQYF. The CDR3 DNA is TGCAGTGCTAGGGGGACAGGAAAAGAGACCCAGTACTTC.

This clonotype was counted ten times or more. The J gene is TRBJ1-1, the V gene TRBV20-1; D is undetermined. The V gene's germline CDR1 is DFQATT and CDR2 SNEGSKA (reference sequence). The V end lost 6 bases, the J end lost 4 bases, and 15 bases lay between the germline ends. The CDR3 runs to 13 residues. In nucleotides, the CDR3 is TGCAGTGCGGTCAACACCCGAGGCACTGAAGCTTTCTTT. Its protein is CSAVNTRGTEAFF.

V usage is TRBV3-1 and J usage is TRBJ2-5; 8 nucleotides agree with TRBD1. Trimming at V came to 4 bases and at J to 5 bases, leaving 12 bases not matched to a gene. The length of the CDR3 is 16 residues. Germline V CDR1 and CDR2: LGHDT, YNNKEL (reference sequence). For the CDR3, the DNA is TGTGCCAGCAGCCGGCTGGACAGGGTTGAGGTGGAGACCCAGTACTTC. It yields the protein CASSRLDRVEVETQYF.

This clonotype was picked up many times. The CDR3 sequence is CSARDRDFLYEQYF. The CDR3 region has the DNA TGCAGTGCTAGAGATCGGGACTTCCTATACGAGCAGTACTTC. V is TRBV20-1 and J is TRBJ2-7, with TRBD2 as a possible D gene (6 bases). Trimming removed 0 bases at V and 4 bases at J, with 13 bases between. This CDR3 contains 14 residues. From germline, CDR1 is DFQATT and CDR2 SNEGSKA (reference sequence).

This clonotype was counted between two and nine times. The chain uses TRBV12-3 or TRBV12-4 and TRBJ1-2; maybe TRBD1 (5 bases). The CDR3 is 13 amino acids. Trimming removed 3 bases from V and 2 bases from J, with 7 bases in between. This CDR3 reads CASSLGQNYGYTF. CDR3 DNA sequence: TGTGCCAGCAGTTTGGGGCAGAACTATGGCTACACCTTC.

This sequence joins TRBV21-1 and TRBJ2-7; whether TRBD1, the table's D call, matches the DNA was not checked. TRBV21-1 constitutes a pseudogene. The CDR3 has 16 amino acids. The CDR3 nucleotides read TGTGCCAGCAGACACAATAACCCGGGACAGGGGTACGAGCAGTACTTC. It translates to CASRHNNPGQGYEQYF.

At least ten counts were recorded for this clonotype. This chain links TRBV12-3 or TRBV12-4 with TRBJ2-1; 9 positions match TRBD2. This CDR3 has 15 amino acids. V dropped 3 bases and J dropped 6; count of bases not matched to a gene: 6. As DNA, the CDR3 is TGTGCCAGCAGTTTTAGGGCGGGGGGGCTCAATGAGCAGTTCTTC. Translated, it gives CASSFRAGGLNEQFF.

This clonotype came up many times. The chain uses TRBV29-1 and TRBJ2-1, with D perhaps TRBD2 (6 bases). V was trimmed by 7 bases and J by 6 bases, leaving 19 bases between them. CDR3 length equals 14 residues. CDR1 and CDR2 (germline): SQVTM, ANQGSEA. CDR3 protein: CSAIWASVTNEQFF. DNA for the CDR3: TGCAGCGCTATCTGGGCTAGCGTCACCAATGAGCAGTTCTTC.

The genes are TRBV5-1 and TRBJ2-7, with 9 positions matching TRBD2. The CDR3 is 13 residues long. Germline CDR1 SGHRS, CDR2 YFSETQ. The ends lost 6 bases at V and 4 bases at J; junction bases unmatched: 5. Here the CDR3 reads CASTASGTYEQYF. The CDR3 bases are TGCGCCAGCACGGCTAGCGGGACTTACGAGCAGTACTTC.

This clonotype has a handful of counts. CDR3 protein: CASSLNLYNEQFF. The CDR3 region has the DNA TGTGCCAGCAGTTTAAACTTATACAATGAGCAGTTCTTC. The V gene is TRBV12-3 or TRBV12-4, the J gene TRBJ2-1; D gene ambiguous. The CDR3 is 13 amino acids. Trimming removed 2 bases from V and 4 bases from J, with 6 bases in between.

In its sample, this clonotype was seen many times. The rearrangement joins TRBV5-1 to TRBJ2-2; tentatively, D is TRBD1 or TRBD2 (6 bases each). Germline V CDR1 and CDR2: SGHRS, YFSETQ. Trimming cost V 4 bases and J 0 bases, with 13 bases left between them. The CDR3 is 16 residues long. CDR3 sequence: CASSPTGAPNTGELFF. The CDR3 bases are TGCGCCAGCAGCCCCACGGGGGCGCCGAACACCGGGGAGCTGTTTTTT.

The table lists this clonotype with many counts. The rearrangement links TRBV29-1 to TRBJ2-7, with TRBD1 matching 10 bases. Germline values: CDR1 SQVTM, CDR2 ANQGSEA. J lost 5 bases, V lost 5 bases, and 12 bases had no gene match. The CDR3 consists of 15 residues. The CDR3 loop is CSVSAGTGDPHEQYF. CDR3 DNA: TGCAGCGTTTCAGCCGGGACAGGGGACCCCCACGAGCAGTACTTC.

The chain is built from TRBV9 and TRBJ2-5; D might be TRBD1 (6 bases). The CDR3 covers 15 residues. CDR1 is SGDLS, CDR2 YYNGEE, per germline. Deletions cut 2 bases from V and 5 bases from J, with 16 bases between. CDR3: CASSVLRGGEETQYF. CDR3 DNA sequence: TGTGCCAGCAGCGTTCTGCGAGGGGGTGAGGAGACCCAGTACTTC.

This clonotype has at least ten counts. The CDR3 DNA sequence: TGCAGCGCCTCAAGGGGGAACACTGAAGCTTTCTTT. Translated: CSASRGNTEAFF. V and J are TRBV29-1 and TRBJ1-1, with D maybe TRBD1 (5 bases). Germline loops: CDR1 SQVTM, CDR2 ANQGSEA. The germline V and J ends were trimmed by 7 bases and 1 base, with 10 bases remaining between them. This CDR3 contains 12 residues.

Ten or more counts support this clonotype. The chain recombines TRBV5-1 with TRBJ2-2; D is perhaps TRBD1 (6 bases). The CDR3 is 16 residues long. The V and J ends lost 0 bases and 2 bases respectively, with 11 bases between them. Germline-derived CDR1 and CDR2 are SGHRS and YFSETQ. CDR3 bases: TGCGCCAGCAGCTTGGGTTCGGGACAAAACACCGGGGAGCTGTTTTTT. It is translated as CASSLGSGQNTGELFF.

This clonotype was observed a handful of times. The rearrangement joins TRBV27 to TRBJ2-7, with D unresolved. This CDR3 spans 11 amino acids. Trimming took 6 bases from V and 2 from J, leaving 5 bases between them. Germline lookup yields CDR1 MNHEY and CDR2 SMNVEV (reference sequence). The CDR3 spells CASREAYEQYF. DNA of the CDR3: TGTGCCAGCAGGGAAGCCTACGAGCAGTACTTC.

This clonotype appeared many times. The V and J genes are TRBV20-1 and TRBJ2-5; 8 bases fit TRBD1. Trimming took 5 bases from V and 4 from J; bases not matched to a gene: 9. The V gene's germline CDR1 is DFQATT and CDR2 SNEGSKA (reference sequence). The CDR3 sequence is 14 residues long. The CDR3 nucleotides are TGCAGTGCTCCCGACAGGGGAGTTGGAGAGACCCAGTACTTC. This gives the protein CSAPDRGVGETQYF.

This clonotype was seen only a few times. This chain links TRBV10-3 with TRBJ1-2; no reliable D call. Germline assignment: CDR1 ENHRY and CDR2 SYGVKD. The length of the CDR3 is 12 residues. Trimming cost V 7 bases and J 6 bases, with 12 bases left between them. The CDR3, as DNA: TGTGCCATCAATTTAGGAGAGAATGGCTACACCTTC. Its translation: CAINLGENGYTF.

This clonotype was counted many times. The chain has TRBV29-1 and TRBJ1-3; the D gene is possibly TRBD1 (6 bases). The CDR3 runs 16 residues. Germline values: CDR1 SQVTM, CDR2 ANQGSEA. Trimming took 3 bases from V and 3 from J, leaving 18 bases between them. The CDR3 DNA is TGCAGCGTTGACCGAACAGGGATTGAGGATGGAAACACCATATATTTT. It specifies CSVDRTGIEDGNTIYF.